This note documents a single T cell receptor beta chain sequence. The sample belongs to a study of shared clonotypes between healthy human individuals. Germline V gene lookup returns CDR1 MNHEY and CDR2 SMNVEV (reference sequence). This CDR3 has 15 amino acids. J was trimmed by 0 bases and V by 6 bases; bases with no gene match: 5. This table comes from immunoSEQ multiplex PCR, and its TCRdb copy is limited to in-frame clones, with some not included. The sample has about 770,000 clones, 55% to 75% seen once. The rearrangement joins TRBV27 to TRBJ2-7; 10 bases are a match to TRBD1. This receptor was identified in a young woman in good health. The sample consisted of memory CD4+ T cells sorted from blood. Subset noted: CD45RA-negative fraction. The CDR3 loop reads CASRDRGPSSYEQYF. The CDR3 region has the DNA TGTGCCAGCAGAGACAGGGGGCCGAGCTCCTACGAGCAGTACTTC.